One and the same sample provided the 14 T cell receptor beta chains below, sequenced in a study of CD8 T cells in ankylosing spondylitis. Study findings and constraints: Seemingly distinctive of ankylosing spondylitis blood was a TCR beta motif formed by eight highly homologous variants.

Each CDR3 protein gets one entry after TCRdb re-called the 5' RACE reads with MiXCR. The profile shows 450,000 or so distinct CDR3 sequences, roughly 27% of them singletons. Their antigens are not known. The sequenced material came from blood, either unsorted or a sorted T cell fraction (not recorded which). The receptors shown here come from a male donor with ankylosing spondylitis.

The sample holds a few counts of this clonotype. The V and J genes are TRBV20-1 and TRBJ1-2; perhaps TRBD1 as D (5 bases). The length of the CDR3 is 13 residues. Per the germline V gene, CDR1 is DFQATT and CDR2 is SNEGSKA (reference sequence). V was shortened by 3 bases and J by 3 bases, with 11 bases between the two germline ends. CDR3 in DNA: TGCAGTGCTAGGGCGGACACAGACTATGGCTACACCTTC. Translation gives CSARADTDYGYTF.

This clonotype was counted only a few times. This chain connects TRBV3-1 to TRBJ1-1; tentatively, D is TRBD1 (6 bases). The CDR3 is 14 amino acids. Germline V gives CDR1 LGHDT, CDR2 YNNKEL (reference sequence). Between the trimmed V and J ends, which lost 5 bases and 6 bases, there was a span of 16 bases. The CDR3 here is CASSGPTGGAEAFF. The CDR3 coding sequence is TGTGCCAGCAGCGGACCGACAGGAGGAGCTGAAGCTTTCTTT. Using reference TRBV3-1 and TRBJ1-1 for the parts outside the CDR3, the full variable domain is DTAVSQTPKYLVTQMGNDKSIKCEQNLGHDTMYWYKQDSKKFLKIMFSYNNKELIINETVPNRFSPKSPDKAHLNLHINSLELGDSAVYFCASSGPTGGAEAFFGQGTRLTVV.

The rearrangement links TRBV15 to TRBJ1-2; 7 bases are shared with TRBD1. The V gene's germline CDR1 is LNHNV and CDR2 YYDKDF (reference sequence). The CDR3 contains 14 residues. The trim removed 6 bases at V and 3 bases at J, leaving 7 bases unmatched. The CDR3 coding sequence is TGTGCCACCAGTCGACAGGGTTGGGACTATGGCTACACCTTC. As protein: CATSRQGWDYGYTF.

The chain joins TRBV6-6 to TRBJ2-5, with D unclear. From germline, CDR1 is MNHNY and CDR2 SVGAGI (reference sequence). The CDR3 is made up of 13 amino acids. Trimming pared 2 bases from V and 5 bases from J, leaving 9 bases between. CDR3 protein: CASSYKRSETQYF. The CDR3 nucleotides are TGTGCCAGCAGTTACAAACGGTCGGAGACCCAGTACTTC.

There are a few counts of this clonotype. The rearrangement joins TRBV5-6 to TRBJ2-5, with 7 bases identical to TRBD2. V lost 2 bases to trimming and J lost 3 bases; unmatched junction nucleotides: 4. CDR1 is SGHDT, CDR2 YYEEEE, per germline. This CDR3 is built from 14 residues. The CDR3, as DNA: TGTGCCAGCAGCTTAACCGGGACTAAAGAGACCCAGTACTTC. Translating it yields CASSLTGTKETQYF.

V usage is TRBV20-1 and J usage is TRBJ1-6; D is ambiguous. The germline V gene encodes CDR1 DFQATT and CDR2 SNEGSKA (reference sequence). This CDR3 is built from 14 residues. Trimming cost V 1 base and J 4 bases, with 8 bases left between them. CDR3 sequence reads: CSARVGSYNSPLHF. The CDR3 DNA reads TGCAGTGCTAGAGTGGGCAGTTATAATTCACCCCTCCACTTT.

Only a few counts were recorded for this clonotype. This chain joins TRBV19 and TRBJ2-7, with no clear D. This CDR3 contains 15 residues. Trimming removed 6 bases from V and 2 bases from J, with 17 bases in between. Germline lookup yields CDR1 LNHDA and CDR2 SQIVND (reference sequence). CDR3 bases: TGTGCCAGTAGCCCGACCCTGAACGTCCCCTACGAGCAGTACTTC. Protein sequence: CASSPTLNVPYEQYF.

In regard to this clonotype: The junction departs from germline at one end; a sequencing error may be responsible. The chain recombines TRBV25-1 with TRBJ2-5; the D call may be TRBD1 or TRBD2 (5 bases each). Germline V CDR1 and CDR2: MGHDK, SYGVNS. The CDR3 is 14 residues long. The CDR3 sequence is CASREWDDQETQYF. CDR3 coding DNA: TGTGCCAGCAGAGAATGGGACGACCAAGAGACCCAGTACTTC. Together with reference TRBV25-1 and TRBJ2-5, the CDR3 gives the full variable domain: EADIYQTPRYLVIGTGKKITLECSQTMGHDKMYWYQQDPGMELHLIHYSYGVNSTEKGDLSSESTVSRIRTEHFPLTLESARPSHTSQYLCASREWDDQETQYFGPGTRLLVL.

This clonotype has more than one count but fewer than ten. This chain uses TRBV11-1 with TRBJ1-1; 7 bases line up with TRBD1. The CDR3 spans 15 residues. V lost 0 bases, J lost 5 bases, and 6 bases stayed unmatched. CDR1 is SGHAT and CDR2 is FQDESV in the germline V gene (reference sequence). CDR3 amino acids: CASSLAGQVATEAFF. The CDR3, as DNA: TGTGCCAGCAGCTTAGCCGGACAGGTTGCGACTGAAGCTTTCTTT.

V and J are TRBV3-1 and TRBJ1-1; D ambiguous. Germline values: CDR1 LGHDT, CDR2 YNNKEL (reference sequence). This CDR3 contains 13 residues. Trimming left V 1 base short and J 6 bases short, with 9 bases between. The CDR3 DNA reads TGTGCCAGCAGCCAAGTCCCCGGGCCTGAAGCTTTCTTT. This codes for CASSQVPGPEAFF.

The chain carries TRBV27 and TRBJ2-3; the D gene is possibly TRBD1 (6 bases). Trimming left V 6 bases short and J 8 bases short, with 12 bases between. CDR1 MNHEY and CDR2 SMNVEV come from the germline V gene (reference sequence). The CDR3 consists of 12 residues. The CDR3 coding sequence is TGTGCCAGCAGGGGCAGGGGTCGTACGCAGTATTTT. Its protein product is CASRGRGRTQYF.

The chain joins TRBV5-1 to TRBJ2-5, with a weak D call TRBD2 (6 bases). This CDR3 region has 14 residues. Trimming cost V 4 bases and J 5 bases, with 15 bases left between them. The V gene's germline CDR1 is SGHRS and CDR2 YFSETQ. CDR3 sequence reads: CASSIGTARETQYF. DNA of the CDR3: TGCGCCAGCAGCATCGGGACTGCCAGGGAGACCCAGTACTTC.

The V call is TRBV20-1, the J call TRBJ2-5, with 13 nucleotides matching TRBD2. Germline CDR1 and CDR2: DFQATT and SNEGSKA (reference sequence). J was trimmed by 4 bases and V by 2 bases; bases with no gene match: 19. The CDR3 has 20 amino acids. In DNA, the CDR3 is TGCAGTGCTAGATTCTATAGGGGACGGACTAGCGGGAGCCGGGGAGAGACCCAGTACTTC. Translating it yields CSARFYRGRTSGSRGETQYF.

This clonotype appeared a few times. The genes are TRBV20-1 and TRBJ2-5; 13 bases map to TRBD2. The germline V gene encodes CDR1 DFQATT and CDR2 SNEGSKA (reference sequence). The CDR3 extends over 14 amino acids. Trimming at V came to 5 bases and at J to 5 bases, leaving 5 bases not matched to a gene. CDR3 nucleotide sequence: TGCAGTGCTGTACCGGGACTAGCGGGGGAGACCCAGTACTTC. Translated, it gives CSAVPGLAGETQYF.